These 5 T cell receptor beta chains were all obtained from the same sample, sequenced in a study of PD-1 blockade in classical Hodgkin lymphoma. Only in-frame clones appear in the TCRdb table, and some are missing; sequencing was by immunoSEQ multiplex PCR. The repertoire holds around 27,000 clones, with roughly 90% as singletons. Time point defined: newly diagnosed, previously untreated cHL patient sample. Magnetic negative selection served to purify CD4+ T cells out of PBMCs that had been thawed. The sequencing input was CD4+ T cells from blood. Source of these receptors: a human donor with classical Hodgkin lymphoma.

This chain joins TRBV6-6 and TRBJ2-5, with 7 nucleotides matching TRBD2. The germline gives CDR1 MNHNY, CDR2 SVGAGI (reference sequence). V lost 6 bases to trimming and J lost 4 bases; unmatched junction nucleotides: 8. This CDR3 is 14 amino acids long. CDR3 sequence (DNA): TGTGCCAGCAGCCAGCGGGGCCGTAGAGAGACCCAGTACTTC. This encodes CASSQRGRRETQYF.

The chain has TRBV6-5 and TRBJ1-4; D unclear. The CDR3 totals 16 residues. Germline CDR1 reads MNHEY; CDR2 reads SVGAGI. V was clipped by 0 bases and J by 7 bases, with 15 bases between them. For the CDR3, the DNA is TGTGCCAGCAGTTACTCGCGGCCCAGTCTGTCTGAAAAACTGTTTTTT. Its protein is CASSYSRPSLSEKLFF.

This chain joins TRBV2 and TRBJ2-1; 7 bases match TRBD2. V shed 3 bases, J shed 4 bases, and the junction held 3 bases outside the gene matches. The CDR3 consists of 14 residues. CDR1 SNHLY and CDR2 FYNNEI come from the germline V gene. For the CDR3, the DNA is TGTGCCAGCAGTGAGTGGCGGGGGTACAATGAGCAGTTCTTC. It encodes CASSEWRGYNEQFF.

The J gene is TRBJ1-6, the V gene TRBV6-5; D possibly corresponds to TRBD1 (6 bases). Germline V CDR1 and CDR2: MNHEY, SVGAGI. V shed 6 bases and J shed 4 bases, with 7 bases lying between them. CDR3 length: 13 residues. The CDR3, as DNA: TGTGCCAGCAGCAGGGGATATAATTCACCCCTCCACTTT. This encodes CASSRGYNSPLHF.

The chain employs TRBV6-5 and TRBJ2-7; D possibly corresponds to TRBD2 (7 bases). Trimming took off 7 bases at V and 4 bases at J, with 17 bases between the two ends. This CDR3 is built from 14 residues. Per germline, CDR1 MNHEY and CDR2 SVGAGI. The CDR3 DNA is TGTGCCAGCACCTTGAGGGGGGGGACGTACGAGCAGTACTTC. The encoded protein is CASTLRGGTYEQYF.